One and the same sample provided the 29 T cell receptor beta chains below, sequenced in a study of T cell responses to AZD1222 COVID-19 vaccine. Sequencing used immunoSEQ multiplex PCR; TCRdb keeps in-frame clones, though not all of them. The sample contains roughly 110,000 clones, 87% of which appear only once. The starting material was peripheral blood, obtained 28 days after the second AZD1222 dose. All receptors come from an adult who received the AZD1222 COVID-19 vaccine.

The chain has TRBV28 and TRBJ1-1; TRBD1 might be the D (6 bases). The CDR3 loop spans 15 amino acids. V was clipped by 6 bases and J by 7 bases, with 21 bases between them. CDR1 is MDHEN and CDR2 is SYDVKM in the germline V gene. The CDR3 region has the DNA TGTGCCAGCAGGCGGCCCGGGACACCCAAAGGTGAAGCTTTCTTT. Translated: CASRRPGTPKGEAFF.

The chain joins TRBV29-1 to TRBJ2-1; D is possibly TRBD2 (6 bases). CDR3 size: 14 residues. V was cut by 3 bases and J by 6 bases, with 15 bases left in between. Germline V gene data show CDR1 as SQVTM and CDR2 as ANQGSEA. CDR3 loop: CSVEVGGVGNEQFF. The DNA for the CDR3 is TGCAGCGTTGAGGTCGGGGGAGTGGGCAATGAGCAGTTCTTC.

This chain joins TRBV29-1 and TRBJ2-7, with a possible D match to TRBD2 (5 bases). Germline CDR1 SQVTM, CDR2 ANQGSEA. Trimming left V 4 bases short and J 0 bases short, with 7 bases between. The CDR3 has 12 amino acids. The CDR3 DNA follows: TGCAGCGTTGGCCGGGGCTCCTACGAGCAGTACTTC. Its protein product is CSVGRGSYEQYF.

The chain has TRBV30 and TRBJ2-5, with a possible D match to TRBD2 (6 bases). V was trimmed by 4 bases and J by 1 base, leaving 13 bases between them. Germline V gives CDR1 GTSNPN, CDR2 SVGIG (reference sequence). There are 14 residues in the CDR3. CDR3 residues: CAWMRRGAQETQYF. CDR3 coding DNA: TGTGCCTGGATGAGGCGGGGAGCCCAAGAGACCCAGTACTTC.

The chain recombines TRBV6-5 with TRBJ1-1; no definite D call. Germline V gene lookup returns CDR1 MNHEY and CDR2 SVGAGI. V gave up 10 bases and J gave up 1 base, with 10 bases separating them. CDR3 length equals 12 residues. CDR3 sequence: CATQRGNTEAFF. DNA for the CDR3: TGTGCCACCCAGCGAGGGAACACTGAAGCTTTCTTT.

The V call is TRBV19, the J call TRBJ2-7; 7 bases fit TRBD2. Germline loops: CDR1 LNHDA, CDR2 SQIVND (reference sequence). CDR3 length: 12 amino acids. The V segment lost 3 bases and the J segment 7 bases; nucleotides outside the gene matches: 3. CDR3 region: CASSIQGGEQYF. The CDR3 coding sequence is TGTGCCAGTAGTATTCAGGGAGGGGAGCAGTACTTC.

The rearrangement links TRBV7-9 to TRBJ2-3, with 8 bases matching TRBD2. The germline V gene encodes CDR1 SEHNR and CDR2 FQNEAQ (reference sequence). After removal of 11 bases from V and 3 bases from J, the junction contained 4 bases not matched to a gene. This CDR3 comprises 12 residues. The CDR3 DNA sequence: TGTGCCCTCGGGGGGGGGACAGATACGCAGTATTTT. It yields the protein CALGGGTDTQYF.

This rearrangement joins TRBV11-3 to TRBJ1-5; 8 nucleotides align to TRBD1. Germline assignment: CDR1 SGHNT and CDR2 YENEEA. V trimming: 3 bases; J trimming: 2 bases; junction bases outside the gene matches: 0. This CDR3 is 14 amino acids long. In nucleotides, the CDR3 is TGTGCCAGCAGCTTGGGACAGGGCAATCAGCCCCAGCATTTT. This sequence encodes CASSLGQGNQPQHF. The full variable domain, completed using reference TRBV11-3 and TRBJ1-5, is EAGVVQSPRYKIIEKKQPVAFWCNPISGHNTLYWYLQNLGQGPELLIRYENEEAVDDSQLPKDRFSAERLKGVDSTLKIQPAELGDSAVYLCASSLGQGNQPQHFGDGTRLSIL.

The chain uses TRBV6-1 and TRBJ1-1; no definite D call. Deletions cut 2 bases from V and 9 bases from J, with 13 bases between. The CDR3 length is 13 residues. Germline V gene lookup returns CDR1 MNHNS and CDR2 SASEGT. The CDR3 DNA is TGTGCCAGCAGTGAATCCGGGCCAAACAAAGCTTTCTTT. This sequence encodes CASSESGPNKAFF.

The J gene is TRBJ1-5, the V gene TRBV7-2; D might be TRBD1 (6 bases). The germline V and J ends were trimmed by 0 bases and 9 bases, with 15 bases remaining between them. The length of the CDR3 is 15 residues. Germline V gene lookup returns CDR1 SGHTA and CDR2 FQGNSA. The CDR3 loop is CASSLAPQGQGPQHF. The CDR3 coding sequence is TGTGCCAGCAGCTTAGCTCCACAGGGCCAAGGGCCCCAGCATTTT.

V usage is TRBV5-1 and J usage is TRBJ1-6; 7 bases are a match to TRBD1. CDR1 and CDR2 from the germline V gene are SGHRS and YFSETQ. Losses at the gene ends were 1 base for V and 5 bases for J; bases not matched to a gene: 12. The CDR3 runs to 18 residues. The CDR3 DNA is TGCGCCAGCAGCTTGATGCCGGGGGGACAGTTAAATAATTCACCCCTCCACTTT. The encoded protein is CASSLMPGGQLNNSPLHF.

V usage is TRBV6-6 and J usage is TRBJ1-4; 7 positions agree with TRBD1. CDR3 size: 14 residues. The germline gives CDR1 MNHNY, CDR2 SVGAGI (reference sequence). V lost 7 bases, J lost 8 bases, and 10 bases stayed unmatched. The chain's CDR3 is CASTKGDSNEKLFF. For the CDR3, the DNA is TGTGCCAGCACTAAGGGGGACAGTAACGAAAAACTGTTTTTT.

The rearrangement joins TRBV2 to TRBJ1-6, with 7 positions matching TRBD1. The length of the CDR3 is 13 residues. Trimming cost V 8 bases and J 13 bases; bases outside gene matches: 11. CDR1 is SNHLY, CDR2 FYNNEI, per germline. CDR3 DNA: TGTGCCAGCGGGGACAGTTGGATTGCCCCCCTCCACTTT. Protein sequence: CASGDSWIAPLHF.

This clone has just one count. J is TRBJ2-7 and V is TRBV19; 9 nucleotides align to TRBD1. This CDR3 has 16 amino acids. Per germline, CDR1 LNHDA and CDR2 SQIVND (reference sequence). The trim removed 3 bases at V and 5 bases at J, leaving 11 bases unmatched. The CDR3 region has the DNA TGTGCCAGTAGTATCGACGCTCCCACAGGGGGCCACGAGCAGTACTTC. Its translation is CASSIDAPTGGHEQYF.

The chain uses TRBV10-3 and TRBJ2-3, with D hard to call. Germline V CDR1 and CDR2: ENHRY, SYGVKD. Deletions cut 6 bases from V and 1 base from J, with 5 bases between. This CDR3 comprises 12 residues. CDR3 amino acids: CAISGRTDTQYF. The DNA of the CDR3 is TGTGCCATCAGCGGTCGCACAGATACGCAGTATTTT.

The chain joins TRBV6-2 or TRBV6-3 to TRBJ1-5; D possibly corresponds to TRBD1 (6 bases). The germline gives CDR1 MNHEY, CDR2 SVGEGT. V dropped 4 bases and J dropped 2 bases, with 15 bases sitting between them. This CDR3 contains 16 residues. The CDR3 nucleotides are TGTGCCAGCAGTTTGAGGGGGAGGGACGGCAATCAGCCCCAGCATTTT. It yields the protein CASSLRGRDGNQPQHF.

This clone was seen a handful of times. The sample holds other DNA sequences that translate to the same CDR3. This sequence joins TRBV7-9 and TRBJ1-1; a weak D match, TRBD1 (6 bases). V gave up 5 bases and J gave up 5 bases, with 9 bases separating them. This CDR3 has 12 amino acids. From germline, CDR1 is SEHNR and CDR2 FQNEAQ (reference sequence). The CDR3 DNA follows: TGTGCCAGCAGCCCAAGGGGGACTGAAGCTTTCTTT. It encodes CASSPRGTEAFF.

In nucleotides, the CDR3 is TGTGCCTCGGGACAGAACTATGGCTACACCTTC. Amino acids: CASGQNYGYTF. The chain links TRBV30 to TRBJ1-2, with 7 bases fitting TRBD1. CDR3 length equals 11 residues. V was pared by 7 bases and J by 2 bases, with 1 base of the junction left unmatched. Germline CDR1 reads GTSNPN; CDR2 reads SVGIG (reference sequence).

The chain combines TRBV19 with TRBJ2-7; 9 bases map to TRBD1. The V gene end was trimmed by 3 bases and the J gene end by 4 bases; junction bases not matched to a gene: 1. Germline-derived CDR1 and CDR2 are LNHDA and SQIVND (reference sequence). This CDR3 is 13 amino acids long. CDR3 loop: CASSMGQGYEQYF. The CDR3 coding sequence is TGTGCCAGTAGTATGGGACAGGGTTACGAGCAGTACTTC.

The chain carries TRBV5-1 and TRBJ1-1; perhaps TRBD1 as D (6 bases). Trimming took off 4 bases at V and 0 bases at J, with 10 bases between the two ends. The germline CDR1 and CDR2 sequences are SGHRS and YFSETQ. CDR3 length: 14 residues. CDR3: CASSTGHMNTEAFF. CDR3 in DNA: TGCGCCAGCAGCACGGGACACATGAACACTGAAGCTTTCTTT. The full variable domain, its missing parts supplied by reference TRBV5-1 and TRBJ1-1, is KAGVTQTPRYLIKTRGQQVTLSCSPISGHRSVSWYQQTPGQGLQFLFEYFSETQRNKGNFPGRFSGRQFSNSRSEMNVSTLELGDSALYLCASSTGHMNTEAFFGQGTRLTVV.

This clone is a singleton in its sample. The chain couples TRBV10-3 to TRBJ1-2, with 8 nucleotides matching TRBD1. Germline V gene lookup returns CDR1 ENHRY and CDR2 SYGVKD. This CDR3 comprises 15 residues. V shed 8 bases, J shed 5 bases, and the junction held 13 bases outside the gene matches. The CDR3: CAIQSHRQGSYGYTF. CDR3 DNA sequence: TGTGCCATCCAGAGTCATCGACAGGGGTCTTATGGCTACACCTTC.

The J gene is TRBJ1-4, the V gene TRBV14; D not resolved. Trimming removed 0 bases at V and 14 bases at J, with 10 bases between. Germline V gene data show CDR1 as SGHDN and CDR2 as FVKESK. The CDR3 sequence is 12 residues long. In DNA form, the CDR3 reads TGTGCCAGCAGCCAAGACCGGACTAGGCTGTTTTTT. Amino acid sequence: CASSQDRTRLFF.

J is TRBJ1-5 and V is TRBV2; D uncertain. The germline CDR1 and CDR2 sequences are SNHLY and FYNNEI. This CDR3 has 13 residues. V lost 6 bases and J lost 4, with 10 bases in between. CDR3 nucleotide sequence: TGTGCCAGCAGGACCGACGGGAATCAGCCCCAGCATTTT. Encoded protein: CASRTDGNQPQHF.

This clone has a handful of counts. The chain is built from TRBV28 and TRBJ2-2, with D possibly being TRBD1 (5 bases). CDR3 length equals 16 residues. Germline CDR1 is MDHEN and CDR2 is SYDVKM. V gave up 4 bases and J gave up 3 bases, with 15 bases separating them. This CDR3 is CASSSAAGQDTGELFF. The DNA for the CDR3 is TGTGCCAGCAGTTCGGCGGCCGGACAAGACACCGGGGAGCTGTTTTTT.

CDR3 sequence reads: CASSQDLRGGRDIQYF. The CDR3 coding sequence is TGCGCCAGCAGCCAAGATCTTCGGGGGGGGCGTGACATTCAGTACTTC. The chain links TRBV4-1 to TRBJ2-4, with TRBD2 identical over 8 bases. V trimming: 0 bases; J trimming: 8 bases; junction bases outside the gene matches: 9. Germline V gene data show CDR1 as MGHRA and CDR2 as YSYEKL. This CDR3 comprises 16 residues.

This chain links TRBV5-8 with TRBJ1-2; 7 positions match TRBD1. The CDR3 sequence is 14 residues long. J gave up 1 base and V 3 bases, and 3 bases lay outside the gene matches. Germline CDR1 and CDR2: SGHTS and YDEGEE. CDR3 region: CASSSRGYNYGYTF. The CDR3 DNA reads as TGTGCCAGCAGCTCCAGGGGGTATAACTATGGCTACACCTTC.

V usage is TRBV28 and J usage is TRBJ1-2; no clear D. Germline V gene lookup returns CDR1 MDHEN and CDR2 SYDVKM. CDR3 length: 12 residues. V was pared by 7 bases and J by 7 bases, with 13 bases between. CDR3 in DNA: TGTGCCAGCACCTTGGGGTATTCTGGCTACACCTTC. Residues: CASTLGYSGYTF.

The chain carries TRBV5-1 and TRBJ2-7; D possibly matches TRBD1 or TRBD2 (6 bases each). Trimming took 4 bases from V and 2 from J, leaving 16 bases between them. CDR3 length: 15 residues. The germline CDR1 and CDR2 sequences are SGHRS and YFSETQ. CDR3 amino acids: CASSEGGTGTYEQYF. Written as DNA, the CDR3 is TGCGCCAGCAGCGAGGGGGGCACCGGAACCTACGAGCAGTACTTC.

This rearrangement joins TRBV7-9 to TRBJ2-1, with D tentatively TRBD2 (6 bases). Trimming removed 2 bases at V and 9 bases at J, with 11 bases between. CDR3 size: 13 residues. The V gene's germline CDR1 is SEHNR and CDR2 FQNEAQ (reference sequence). This CDR3 reads CASSLPREVEQFF. The CDR3, as DNA: TGTGCCAGCAGCTTACCCAGGGAGGTTGAGCAGTTCTTC.